This passage covers 23 T cell receptor beta chains from one sample sequenced in a study of OX40 agonist ivuxolimab in advanced cancers. Library method: the immunoSEQ multiplex PCR assay. Drawn from immuneACCESS, this table holds only the in-frame rearrangements with V and J called that TCRdb kept. Clones are partly lost; checked studies trace under half to an unresolved V gene and leave the rest unexplained. Across this sample there are approximately 74,000 clones, with about 88% seen only once. The ten largest clones represent approximately 0.27% of the sample. The sample in question was CD4+ or CD8+ T cells sorted from blood, obtained in a trial of the OX40 agonist ivuxolimab. Source of these receptors: an adult with an advanced solid tumor such as melanoma, head and neck, liver or kidney cancer.

This chain uses TRBV25-1 with TRBJ1-3; 7 bases are shared with TRBD1. Germline lookup yields CDR1 MGHDK and CDR2 SYGVNS. The V segment lost 1 base and the J segment 1 base; nucleotides outside the gene matches: 4. This CDR3 spans 16 amino acids. In DNA, the CDR3 is TGTGCCAGCAGTGAATCAGTGACAGGGTCTGGAAACACCATATATTTT. The encoded protein is CASSESVTGSGNTIYF.

The gene calls are TRBV15 and TRBJ2-7, with D maybe TRBD2 (6 bases). The CDR3 is 16 amino acids. V gave up 5 bases and J gave up 1 base, with 18 bases separating them. The V gene's germline CDR1 is LNHNV and CDR2 YYDKDF (reference sequence). This CDR3 reads CATSEARLGESYEQYF. The CDR3 nucleotides read TGTGCCACCAGCGAAGCGAGACTAGGGGAGTCCTACGAGCAGTACTTC.

This sequence joins TRBV6-5 and TRBJ2-7; D is ambiguous. Trimming took off 2 bases at V and 3 bases at J, with 17 bases between the two ends. The CDR3 is made up of 16 amino acids. Germline-derived CDR1 and CDR2 are MNHEY and SVGAGI. The CDR3 DNA reads TGTGCCAGCAGTTACCGAGCCGTAGGAAGGCACTACGAGCAGTACTTC. It encodes CASSYRAVGRHYEQYF.

This sequence joins TRBV7-6 and TRBJ1-1; D remains unclear. Germline V gene sequence: CDR1 SGHVS, CDR2 FNYEAQ. CDR3 length: 14 amino acids. V was clipped by 1 base and J by 3 bases, with 9 bases between them. CDR3 in amino acids: CASSLGGVYTEAFF. Here the CDR3 DNA reads TGTGCCAGCAGCTTAGGCGGGGTATACACTGAAGCTTTCTTT.

This clone has a single count. The chain couples TRBV18 to TRBJ1-6; 10 nucleotides agree with TRBD1. Germline V gives CDR1 KGHSH, CDR2 LQKENI. The CDR3 totals 17 residues. Trimming at V came to 2 bases and at J to 7 bases, leaving 8 bases not matched to a gene. CDR3 residues: CASSPKNPGQGNSPLHF. The DNA of the CDR3 is TGTGCCAGCTCACCAAAAAATCCGGGACAGGGGAATTCACCCCTCCACTTT.

This chain joins TRBV18 and TRBJ2-5; tentative D call: TRBD2 (5 bases). V was cut by 3 bases and J by 3 bases, with 11 bases left in between. This CDR3 is built from 14 residues. CDR1 is KGHSH, CDR2 LQKENI, per germline. Here the CDR3 reads CASSPSLAEETQYF. The CDR3 DNA follows: TGTGCCAGCTCACCCTCTCTAGCAGAAGAGACCCAGTACTTC.

The chain has TRBV6-1 and TRBJ1-2; 10 nucleotides match TRBD1. Germline values: CDR1 MNHNS, CDR2 SASEGT. The CDR3 runs to 14 residues. The V gene end was trimmed by 6 bases and the J gene end by 6 bases; junction bases not matched to a gene: 7. CDR3: CASRTTGGEDGYTF. As DNA, the CDR3 is TGTGCCAGCAGGACGACAGGGGGCGAGGATGGCTACACCTTC.

V gene TRBV5-1 combines with J gene TRBJ2-3, with TRBD2 as a possible D gene (5 bases). Germline CDR1 reads SGHRS; CDR2 reads YFSETQ. The CDR3 is 13 residues long. V lost 4 bases, J lost 3 bases, and 9 bases lay in between. CDR3 nucleotide sequence: TGCGCCAGCAGCAGGCTAGCAACAGATACGCAGTATTTT. It codes for CASSRLATDTQYF.

The chain is built from TRBV11-2 and TRBJ2-3; D unclear. The CDR3 loop spans 15 amino acids. The germline V gene encodes CDR1 SGHAT and CDR2 FQNNGV. V was pared by 2 bases and J by 1 base, with 10 bases between. Here the CDR3 reads CASSLLLGRTDTQYF. CDR3 DNA sequence: TGTGCCAGCAGCTTATTATTAGGGCGCACAGATACGCAGTATTTT.

The chain carries TRBV7-2 and TRBJ2-5, with TRBD2 identical over 7 bases. The germline V gene has CDR1 SGHTA and CDR2 FQGNSA. With V trimmed by 1 base and J by 5 bases, 13 bases remained unmatched. This CDR3 is 17 amino acids long. CDR3 protein: CASSLVVGAGLGETQYF. Here the CDR3 DNA reads TGTGCCAGCAGCTTAGTAGTAGGAGCGGGGTTGGGGGAGACCCAGTACTTC.

This sequence joins TRBV7-8 and TRBJ2-1; no reliable D call. The V end lost 1 base, the J end lost 1 base, and 5 bases lay between the germline ends. CDR1 and CDR2 from the germline V gene are SGHVS and FQNEAQ. The CDR3 runs to 14 residues. DNA for the CDR3: TGTGCCAGCAGCTTAGACAGATCCTACAATGAGCAGTTCTTC. The encoded protein is CASSLDRSYNEQFF.

This clone was counted a few times. The chain combines TRBV5-1 with TRBJ2-3; possibly TRBD1 or TRBD2 for D (5 bases each). The CDR3 spans 15 residues. Germline loops: CDR1 SGHRS, CDR2 YFSETQ. V was clipped by 4 bases and J by 1 base, with 13 bases between them. In DNA, the CDR3 is TGCGCCAGCAGCCTCCGGGACCGAGGCACAGATACGCAGTATTTT. It yields the protein CASSLRDRGTDTQYF.

The V and J genes are TRBV5-1 and TRBJ2-1; 8 nucleotides agree with TRBD2. The CDR3 has 15 amino acids. Germline V gene lookup returns CDR1 SGHRS and CDR2 YFSETQ. Trimming took 0 bases from V and 2 from J; bases not matched to a gene: 1. This CDR3 reads CASSLVAGTYNEQFF. CDR3 DNA sequence: TGCGCCAGCAGCTTGGTAGCGGGAACCTACAATGAGCAGTTCTTC.

This clone was seen a handful of times. The chain is built from TRBV19 and TRBJ2-5, with 8 bases identical to TRBD1. The junction had 10 bases not matched to a gene; V was cut back by 8 bases and J by 5 bases. Germline lookup yields CDR1 LNHDA and CDR2 SQIVND (reference sequence). This CDR3 spans 14 amino acids. The chain's CDR3 is CASRKQGGLETQYF. CDR3 nucleotides: TGTGCCAGTCGAAAACAGGGGGGATTGGAGACCCAGTACTTC.

This chain connects TRBV7-2 to TRBJ2-5; D is tentatively TRBD1 or TRBD2 (5 bases each). The CDR3 length is 15 residues. The V and J ends lost 1 base and 7 bases respectively, with 16 bases between them. Germline V gene sequence: CDR1 SGHTA, CDR2 FQGNSA. CDR3 residues: CASSLVSGLDGTQYF. CDR3 sequence (DNA): TGTGCCAGCAGCTTAGTCTCGGGGCTAGACGGGACCCAGTACTTC.

This clone has just one count. CDR3 protein: CASSERTGNYGYTF. CDR3 sequence (DNA): TGTGCCAGCAGTGAAAGGACCGGTAACTATGGCTACACCTTC. The genes are TRBV6-1 and TRBJ1-2; D is ambiguous. This CDR3 is 14 amino acids long. Trimming stripped 2 bases from V and 1 base from J, with 8 bases between. Germline CDR1 is MNHNS and CDR2 is SASEGT.

Only one count was recorded for this clone. The J gene is TRBJ1-3, the V gene TRBV6-1; perhaps TRBD1 as D (5 bases). This CDR3 is built from 13 residues. Germline assignment: CDR1 MNHNS and CDR2 SASEGT. Trimming cost V 6 bases and J 4 bases, with 10 bases left between them. The CDR3: CASRMGPGNTIYF. The CDR3 bases are TGTGCCAGCAGGATGGGACCGGGAAACACCATATATTTT.

This rearrangement joins TRBV19 to TRBJ2-3, with D unresolved. This CDR3 is 14 amino acids long. V lost 2 bases and J lost 0, with 6 bases in between. Germline CDR1 LNHDA, CDR2 SQIVND (reference sequence). The CDR3 sequence: CASSITQSTDTQYF. CDR3 coding DNA: TGTGCCAGTAGTATAACCCAGAGCACAGATACGCAGTATTTT.

The genes are TRBV2 and TRBJ2-7; TRBD2 matches 10 bases. V shed 7 bases, J shed 4 bases, and the junction held 10 bases outside the gene matches. There are 15 residues in the CDR3. Germline V gene sequence: CDR1 SNHLY, CDR2 FYNNEI. CDR3 DNA: TGTGCCAGCAAAGGAGGGCTAGCGGGGGCATACGAGCAGTACTTC. Its protein product is CASKGGLAGAYEQYF.

This clone was detected a few times. V gene TRBV5-5 combines with J gene TRBJ2-7, with TRBD1 matching over 8 bases. The CDR3 spans 15 residues. The ends lost 1 base at V and 7 bases at J; junction bases unmatched: 10. Germline CDR1 is SGHKS and CDR2 is YYEKEE (reference sequence). The chain's CDR3 is CASSLSYQGAREQYF. The CDR3 nucleotides are TGTGCCAGCAGCTTGTCCTATCAGGGGGCGCGGGAGCAGTACTTC.

The chain joins TRBV2 to TRBJ2-7; 10 nucleotides match TRBD1. V shed 6 bases, J shed 3 bases, and the junction held 2 bases outside the gene matches. Germline V gives CDR1 SNHLY, CDR2 FYNNEI. The CDR3 runs 13 residues. CDR3 in amino acids: CASSGTGDYEQYF. CDR3 sequence (DNA): TGTGCCAGCAGCGGGACAGGGGACTACGAGCAGTACTTC.

The chain joins TRBV5-4 to TRBJ1-2; D is perhaps TRBD1 (5 bases). The CDR3 length is 14 residues. Trimming stripped 4 bases from V and 2 bases from J, with 12 bases between. Germline-derived CDR1 and CDR2 are SGHNT and YYREEE (reference sequence). CDR3 protein: CASSPEGQNYGYTF. CDR3 coding DNA: TGTGCCAGCAGCCCGGAGGGGCAGAACTATGGCTACACCTTC.

This chain uses TRBV27 with TRBJ2-7; 9 nucleotides align to TRBD2. The germline gives CDR1 MNHEY, CDR2 SMNVEV (reference sequence). The length of the CDR3 is 14 residues. Unmatched junction bases numbered 4, after V lost 5 bases and J lost 2 bases. CDR3 loop: CASSRREGPYEQYF. In DNA, the CDR3 is TGTGCCAGCAGTCGGCGGGAGGGCCCCTACGAGCAGTACTTC.